The TCR beta chain described here comes from a study of CD8 T cells in Susac syndrome. The CDR3 loop spans 14 amino acids. Trimming cost V 4 bases and J 9 bases; bases outside gene matches: 6. With random hexamers, about 0.45 to 1 ug RNA was reverse transcribed. TCRdb fed the immunoSEQ multiplex PCR reads into MiXCR, producing one record per CDR3 protein. Of 150,000 to 200,000 distinct CDR3 sequences in the sample, around 95% were seen once. Peripheral blood CD8+ and CD4+ T cells were profiled by TCR beta sequencing. Each multiple sclerosis control was a treatment-naive patient with relapsing-remitting disease that was either stable or active.

The rearrangement joins TRBV12-3 or TRBV12-4 to TRBJ1-6; 7 positions agree with TRBD1. Sequencing was performed on CD4+ T cells from PBMCs. This clonotype originated in a human donor with multiple sclerosis. This chain's CDR3 is CASSSPNRGSPLHF. As DNA, the CDR3 is TGTGCCAGCAGTTCTCCAAACAGGGGTTCACCCCTCCACTTT.